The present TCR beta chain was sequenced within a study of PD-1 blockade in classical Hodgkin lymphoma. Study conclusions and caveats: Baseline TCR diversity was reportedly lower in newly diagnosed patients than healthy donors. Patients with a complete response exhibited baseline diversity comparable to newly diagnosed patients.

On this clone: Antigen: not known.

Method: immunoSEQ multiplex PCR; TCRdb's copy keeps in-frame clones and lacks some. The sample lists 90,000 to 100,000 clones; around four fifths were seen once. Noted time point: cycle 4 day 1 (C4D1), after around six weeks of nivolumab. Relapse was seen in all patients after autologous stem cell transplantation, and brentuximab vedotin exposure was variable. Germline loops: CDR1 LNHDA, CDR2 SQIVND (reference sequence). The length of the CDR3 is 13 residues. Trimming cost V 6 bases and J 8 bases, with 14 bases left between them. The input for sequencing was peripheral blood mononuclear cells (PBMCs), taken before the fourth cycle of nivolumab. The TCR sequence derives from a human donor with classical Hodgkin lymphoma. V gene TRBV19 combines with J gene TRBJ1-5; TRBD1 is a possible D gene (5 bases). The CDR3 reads CASRGTAREPQHF. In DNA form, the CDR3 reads TGTGCCAGTAGGGGGACGGCGAGGGAGCCCCAGCATTTT.